This TCR beta chain emerged from a study of cytomegalovirus exposure and HLA in healthy donors. Each of the donors was a healthy bone marrow donor. Germline CDR1 is LNHDA and CDR2 is SQIVND (reference sequence). The CDR3 length is 14 residues. V gave up 3 bases and J gave up 5 bases, with 14 bases separating them. Amplification used 60 Vbeta primers and 13 Jbeta primers. Repertoires were generated with immunoSEQ multiplex PCR, while TCRdb's copy carries only in-frame clones and drops some. Of about 90,000 clones in the sample, 50% to 75% were seen once. This clonotype was sampled from a man aged 25-45 years in good health and CMV-seronegative. Sequenced: PBMCs. The chain couples TRBV19 to TRBJ2-7; D unresolved. The CDR3 DNA follows: TGTGCCAGTAGTATCGTCCTCCGAGAGAACGAGCAGTACTTC. Translation: CASSIVLRENEQYF.